This TCR beta chain was sequenced in a study of T-cell reconstitution after alpha-beta-depleted transplantation in children. The sample holds a few counts of this clonotype. Preparation of the TCRbeta library involved a method that used unique molecular identifiers. TCRdb analysed the PCR reads with MiXCR anew, one entry per CDR3 protein. The table includes over 150,000 distinct CDR3 sequences, approximately 6.9% detected once. The CDR3 contains 17 residues. Germline V gives CDR1 LGHNA, CDR2 YSLEER. V was pared by 1 base and J by 7 bases, with 7 bases of the junction left unmatched. Sequencing was performed on PBMCs, taken before TCRalphabeta/CD19-depleted stem cell transplant. The chain has TRBV4-3 and TRBJ2-2, with TRBD2 matching over 12 bases. The TCR originated in a boy younger than 10 with acute lymphoblastic leukemia, due to receive a stem cell transplant. The CDR3 spells CASSQGLAGVMVGELFF. For the CDR3, the DNA is TGCGCCAGCAGCCAAGGACTAGCGGGAGTCATGGTCGGGGAGCTGTTTTTT.